These 25 T cell receptor beta chains share one sample of origin, sequenced in a study of cytomegalovirus exposure and HLA in healthy donors. This table comes from immunoSEQ multiplex PCR, and its TCRdb copy is limited to in-frame clones, with some not included. This table holds around 200,000 clones, around 88% found once. The sample comprised PBMCs. The receptors were sampled from a woman aged 18-30 years in good health and CMV-seronegative.

J is TRBJ2-5 and V is TRBV28; 10 bases are shared with TRBD2. CDR1 is MDHEN and CDR2 is SYDVKM in the germline V gene. V dropped 5 bases and J dropped 0; count of bases not matched to a gene: 9. The CDR3 consists of 17 residues. The CDR3 reads CASSPRTSGKYQETQYF. The CDR3 region has the DNA TGTGCCAGCAGTCCACGGACTAGCGGAAAGTACCAAGAGACCCAGTACTTC.

V usage is TRBV28 and J usage is TRBJ2-5; D unresolved. Germline V gene sequence: CDR1 MDHEN, CDR2 SYDVKM. V lost 5 bases to trimming and J lost 4 bases, with 8 bases between them. CDR3 size: 12 residues. CDR3 sequence (DNA): TGTGCCAGCAGTCTTCCCCGAGAGACCCAGTACTTC. It translates to CASSLPRETQYF.

The chain links TRBV5-1 to TRBJ2-5, with 9 positions matching TRBD2. There are 14 residues in the CDR3. The ends lost 3 bases at V and 5 bases at J; junction bases unmatched: 5. Germline-derived CDR1 and CDR2 are SGHRS and YFSETQ. CDR3 region: CASSSGTSMETQYF. CDR3 DNA: TGCGCCAGCAGCTCCGGGACTAGCATGGAGACCCAGTACTTC.

This clone was observed many times. The V gene is TRBV7-6, the J gene TRBJ2-5; no clear D. CDR1 and CDR2 (germline): SGHVS, FNYEAQ. There are 13 residues in the CDR3. Trimming took off 5 bases at V and 5 bases at J, with 12 bases between the two ends. CDR3 loop: CASSPGVGETQYF. CDR3 sequence (DNA): TGTGCCAGCAGCCCCGGAGTTGGGGAGACCCAGTACTTC.

The chain combines TRBV27 with TRBJ2-6; D gene ambiguous. Germline V gives CDR1 MNHEY, CDR2 SMNVEV (reference sequence). The CDR3 totals 15 residues. V was trimmed by 6 bases and J by 0 bases, leaving 9 bases between them. The DNA of the CDR3 is TGTGCCAGCAGGCCCAGAACCTCTGGGGCCAACGTCCTGACTTTC. Translation gives CASRPRTSGANVLTF.

The chain is built from TRBV30 and TRBJ1-2, with D uncertain. Germline CDR1 and CDR2: GTSNPN and SVGIG (reference sequence). The CDR3 length is 14 residues. V gave up 7 bases and J gave up 4 bases, with 19 bases separating them. As DNA, the CDR3 is TGTGCCTCGCCGGGGTTCCGCGGAGGCTATGGCTACACCTTC. Translation: CASPGFRGGYGYTF.

The rearrangement joins TRBV28 to TRBJ1-5; unclear D gene. The CDR3 loop spans 15 amino acids. The germline V gene encodes CDR1 MDHEN and CDR2 SYDVKM. V shed 4 bases and J shed 3 bases, with 13 bases lying between them. CDR3 loop: CASSSGEGDNQPQHF. CDR3 in DNA: TGTGCCAGCAGTTCTGGGGAGGGAGACAATCAGCCCCAGCATTTT.

To note about this clone: Different DNA sequences within this sample yield the same CDR3. The rearrangement links TRBV6-6 to TRBJ2-5; D is unclear. The CDR3 is made up of 11 amino acids. Between the trimmed V and J ends, which lost 5 bases and 2 bases, there was a span of 3 bases. Germline V gene sequence: CDR1 MNHNY, CDR2 SVGAGI (reference sequence). Here the CDR3 DNA reads TGTGCCAGCAGTCTACAAGAGACCCAGTACTTC. This codes for CASSLQETQYF.

This clone occurred a few times. The chain joins TRBV28 to TRBJ1-1, with 9 nucleotides matching TRBD1. This CDR3 has 15 residues. Per the germline V gene, CDR1 is MDHEN and CDR2 is SYDVKM. Losses at the gene ends were 5 bases for V and 4 bases for J; bases not matched to a gene: 8. The CDR3 nucleotides are TGTGCCAGCAGTAGTCCCGGGACAGGGCGCACTGAAGCTTTCTTT. Its protein product is CASSSPGTGRTEAFF.

In DNA form, the CDR3 reads TGTGCCAGCAGCTTAGTGGTCCAGGGGGGTGGCTACACCTTC. The encoded protein is CASSLVVQGGGYTF. The chain recombines TRBV11-2 with TRBJ1-2; 7 bases are a match to TRBD1. CDR1 SGHAT and CDR2 FQNNGV come from the germline V gene. The CDR3 is 14 amino acids. J was trimmed by 7 bases and V by 1 base; bases with no gene match: 6.

The V and J genes are TRBV6-1 and TRBJ1-5, with TRBD1 as a possible D gene (6 bases). This CDR3 comprises 13 residues. The germline V gene encodes CDR1 MNHNS and CDR2 SASEGT. V dropped 4 bases and J dropped 10 bases, with 14 bases sitting between them. This chain's CDR3 is CASSAGRGYPQHF. As DNA, the CDR3 is TGTGCCAGCAGTGCGGGCAGGGGTTATCCCCAGCATTTT.

This clone has a handful of counts. In DNA, the CDR3 is TGTGCCAGCAGTTCACCACTAGCTACATCCTACGAGCAGTACTTC. The encoded protein is CASSSPLATSYEQYF. This sequence joins TRBV28 and TRBJ2-7, with D possibly being TRBD2 (6 bases). V lost 4 bases to trimming and J lost 1 base, with 14 bases between them. The CDR3 covers 15 residues. Germline CDR1 and CDR2: MDHEN and SYDVKM. The variable domain in full, completed from reference TRBV28 and TRBJ2-7, reads DVKVTQSSRYLVKRTGEKVFLECVQDMDHENMFWYRQDPGLGLRLIYFSYDVKMKEKGDIPEGYSVSREKKERFSLILESASTNQTSMYLCASSSPLATSYEQYFGPGTRLTVT.

The chain uses TRBV5-1 and TRBJ2-1; 12 bases agree with TRBD2. The CDR3 is made up of 15 amino acids. The ends lost 3 bases at V and 8 bases at J; junction bases unmatched: 6. CDR1 is SGHRS, CDR2 YFSETQ, per germline. This chain's CDR3 is CASSSPSGRGYEQFF. The DNA for the CDR3 is TGCGCCAGCAGCTCCCCTAGCGGGAGGGGGTATGAGCAGTTCTTC.

This chain's CDR3 is CASSVLGRKQEDTQYF. The CDR3 coding sequence is TGTGCCAGCAGCGTTCTGGGGCGGAAGCAGGAAGATACGCAGTATTTT. The chain combines TRBV5-6 with TRBJ2-3; tentative D call: TRBD1 (5 bases). Between the trimmed V and J ends, which lost 4 bases and 5 bases, there was a span of 20 bases. CDR1 and CDR2 (germline): SGHDT, YYEEEE. The CDR3 is 16 residues long.

V gene TRBV7-2 combines with J gene TRBJ2-5, with 11 bases that match TRBD2. CDR3 length: 19 amino acids. Germline V CDR1 and CDR2: SGHTA, FQGNSA. V was clipped by 5 bases and J by 5 bases; unmatched bases: 19. The CDR3 DNA reads TGTGCCAGCAGCCCCGACCCCAGAGTAGCGGGAGGGCCGTGGGAGACCCAGTACTTC. It encodes CASSPDPRVAGGPWETQYF.

The V gene is TRBV7-9, the J gene TRBJ1-5, with D maybe TRBD1 (5 bases). V lost 2 bases and J lost 9, with 20 bases in between. This CDR3 is built from 16 residues. CDR1 is SEHNR and CDR2 is FQNEAQ in the germline V gene (reference sequence). The CDR3 DNA follows: TGTGCCAGCAGCTTACAAGGCGGAGGGCCGGGGGGGCCCCAGCATTTT. Protein: CASSLQGGGPGGPQHF.

This rearrangement joins TRBV27 to TRBJ2-1; 10 nucleotides agree with TRBD2. There are 16 residues in the CDR3. V was pared by 1 base and J by 8 bases, with 8 bases of the junction left unmatched. Per germline, CDR1 MNHEY and CDR2 SMNVEV (reference sequence). CDR3 in amino acids: CASSLFSIAGGDEQFF. The CDR3 nucleotides are TGTGCCAGCAGTTTATTCTCCATAGCGGGAGGTGATGAGCAGTTCTTC.

V usage is TRBV7-3 and J usage is TRBJ2-3; 7 positions match TRBD1. CDR3 size: 16 residues. The germline gives CDR1 SGHTA, CDR2 FQGTGA. Losses at the gene ends were 8 bases for V and 2 bases for J; bases not matched to a gene: 13. The chain's CDR3 is CASSAGETGLTDTQYF. The CDR3 DNA follows: TGTGCCAGCTCGGCTGGTGAGACAGGGCTCACAGATACGCAGTATTTT.

The rearrangement links TRBV5-1 to TRBJ2-7; TRBD1 matches 8 bases. Germline lookup yields CDR1 SGHRS and CDR2 YFSETQ. J was trimmed by 3 bases and V by 4 bases; bases with no gene match: 9. The CDR3 totals 15 residues. As DNA, the CDR3 is TGCGCCAGCAGCAAAGGACAGGGCAGATTCTACGAGCAGTACTTC. This sequence encodes CASSKGQGRFYEQYF. Full variable domain (missing parts from reference TRBV5-1 and TRBJ2-7): KAGVTQTPRYLIKTRGQQVTLSCSPISGHRSVSWYQQTPGQGLQFLFEYFSETQRNKGNFPGRFSGRQFSNSRSEMNVSTLELGDSALYLCASSKGQGRFYEQYFGPGTRLTVT.

The chain has TRBV5-7 and TRBJ2-7, with 8 bases lining up with TRBD1. TRBV5-7 is given ORF status, its function remaining uncertain. Trimming at V came to 8 bases and at J to 2 bases, leaving 9 bases not matched to a gene. The CDR3 contains 14 residues. CDR3 nucleotide sequence: TGTGCCAGTCATACACAGGGGGTCCCCTACGAGCAGTACTTC. It is translated as CASHTQGVPYEQYF.

The chain carries TRBV28 and TRBJ1-1, with a possible D match to TRBD1 (6 bases). Germline V CDR1 and CDR2: MDHEN, SYDVKM. The CDR3 runs to 14 residues. Between the trimmed V and J ends, which lost 6 bases and 1 base, there was a span of 12 bases. Here the CDR3 DNA reads TGTGCCAGCAGACCACTACAGGGGAACACTGAAGCTTTCTTT. This gives the protein CASRPLQGNTEAFF.

The chain combines TRBV6-4 with TRBJ2-7, with 8 bases aligning to TRBD2. Unmatched junction bases numbered 14, after V lost 7 bases and J lost 3 bases. This CDR3 region has 16 residues. Per the germline V gene, CDR1 is MRHNA and CDR2 is SNTAGT. The chain's CDR3 is CASIPRGSGSVYEQYF. CDR3 nucleotides: TGTGCCAGCATCCCACGTGGGAGCGGGAGTGTCTACGAGCAGTACTTC.

The chain is built from TRBV4-1 and TRBJ2-2; 8 bases are shared with TRBD2. The V segment lost 4 bases and the J segment 2 bases; nucleotides outside the gene matches: 9. This CDR3 spans 17 amino acids. Germline loops: CDR1 MGHRA, CDR2 YSYEKL. DNA of the CDR3: TGCGCCAGCAGCCCGCCCCCGGGAGGGTACAACACCGGGGAGCTGTTTTTT. Its protein is CASSPPPGGYNTGELFF.

This clone turned up a few times. This specimen includes other DNA sequences encoding the same CDR3. This sequence joins TRBV27 and TRBJ1-1; D call uncertain. CDR1 is MNHEY and CDR2 is SMNVEV in the germline V gene (reference sequence). This CDR3 region has 13 residues. V dropped 0 bases and J dropped 3 bases, with 5 bases sitting between them. CDR3 residues: CASSLSRDTEAFF. The CDR3 nucleotides read TGTGCCAGCAGTTTATCACGGGACACTGAAGCTTTCTTT.

The CDR3 protein is CSVTSGSSGANVLTF. Here the CDR3 DNA reads TGCAGCGTGACTAGCGGGAGCTCTGGGGCCAACGTCCTGACTTTC. This chain uses TRBV29-1 with TRBJ2-6; 12 bases agree with TRBD2. Germline values: CDR1 SQVTM, CDR2 ANQGSEA. Trimming cost V 6 bases and J 0 bases; bases outside gene matches: 0. This CDR3 is built from 15 residues.